These 21 T cell receptor beta chains came from one sample sequenced in a study of T cells in Graves' hyperthyroidism and ophthalmopathy. It was RNA transcripts that yielded the amplified TCR beta CDR3 regions. The HTBI primer set drove a first-round RT-PCR of the TCR CDR3. TCRdb independently ran MiXCR on the multiplex PCR reads; one entry per CDR3 protein. The data show around 530,000 distinct CDR3 sequences, roughly 15% seen once. Sequencing was carried out using blood. The source is a woman aged 18-29 years with Graves' ophthalmopathy.

This clonotype showed up many times. CDR3 sequence: CASGLTGAPIYEQYF. CDR3 bases: TGTGCCAGCGGCCTAACGGGGGCTCCCATCTACGAGCAGTACTTC. The chain recombines TRBV27 with TRBJ2-7; TRBD1 or TRBD2 may be the D gene (6 bases each). V was clipped by 8 bases and J by 3 bases, with 20 bases between them. This CDR3 contains 15 residues. Per germline, CDR1 MNHEY and CDR2 SMNVEV (reference sequence).

This chain uses TRBV7-9 with TRBJ1-2, with 8 nucleotides matching TRBD1. CDR1 is SEHNR and CDR2 is FQNEAQ in the germline V gene (reference sequence). CDR3 length: 13 amino acids. V trimming: 5 bases; J trimming: 5 bases; junction bases outside the gene matches: 4. The CDR3 spells CASSQDREYGYTF. The CDR3 DNA reads TGTGCCAGCAGCCAGGACAGGGAATATGGCTACACCTTC.

The genes are TRBV11-2 and TRBJ1-2, with D possibly TRBD1 on 5 matching bases. Germline V lookup: CDR1 SGHAT, CDR2 FQNNGV. Trimming pared 0 bases from V and 4 bases from J, leaving 12 bases between. The CDR3 sequence is 15 residues long. CDR3 sequence (DNA): TGTGCCAGCAGCTTAGAGGAGGGGAGCTTCTATGGCTACACCTTC. Translated: CASSLEEGSFYGYTF.

This clonotype has ten or more counts. The chain employs TRBV6-5 and TRBJ1-5; D not resolved. The CDR3 covers 14 residues. Trimming cost V 0 bases and J 4 bases, with 7 bases left between them. Germline assignment: CDR1 MNHEY and CDR2 SVGAGI. The CDR3 nucleotides read TGTGCCAGCAGTTACTCCGGTGCAAATCAGCCCCAGCATTTT. Amino acids: CASSYSGANQPQHF.

The sample holds many counts of this clonotype. The chain couples TRBV28 to TRBJ2-3, with 7 bases that match TRBD1. The CDR3 sequence is 14 residues long. Germline V gene lookup returns CDR1 MDHEN and CDR2 SYDVKM. Germline trimming cut 5 bases from V and 4 bases from J; bases unmatched to any gene: 6. CDR3 in amino acids: CASSPKGAADTQYF. Written as DNA, the CDR3 is TGTGCCAGCAGTCCTAAGGGGGCGGCAGATACGCAGTATTTT.

The chain is built from TRBV7-2 and TRBJ2-1; D is possibly TRBD2 (5 bases). The CDR3 totals 13 residues. V lost 5 bases and J 6 bases, leaving 11 bases between the germline ends. The germline gives CDR1 SGHTA, CDR2 FQGNSA. The CDR3 spells CASSPGNANEQFF. The CDR3 nucleotides read TGTGCCAGCAGCCCCGGGAACGCCAATGAGCAGTTCTTC.

The chain uses TRBV20-1 and TRBJ2-5; D gene uncertain. CDR1 and CDR2 from the germline V gene are DFQATT and SNEGSKA (reference sequence). Trimming took 0 bases from V and 4 from J, leaving 6 bases between them. The CDR3 is made up of 12 amino acids. CDR3 coding DNA: TGCAGTGCTAGAGAACTTCGAGAGACCCAGTACTTC. Protein product: CSARELRETQYF.

This clonotype has a handful of counts. The J gene is TRBJ2-7, the V gene TRBV28; 10 bases map to TRBD1. This CDR3 is built from 14 residues. Germline V gene data show CDR1 as MDHEN and CDR2 as SYDVKM. The J segment lost 1 base and the V segment lost 5 bases, leaving 2 bases of the junction unmatched. This CDR3 is CASSGTGESYEQYF. CDR3 coding DNA: TGTGCCAGCAGTGGGACAGGGGAATCCTACGAGCAGTACTTC.

At least ten counts were recorded for this clonotype. The chain carries TRBV2 and TRBJ2-7; 8 nucleotides align to TRBD2. V was clipped by 5 bases and J by 0 bases; unmatched bases: 12. CDR1 and CDR2 from the germline V gene are SNHLY and FYNNEI. CDR3 length: 17 residues. CDR3 sequence reads: CASSRLPAGAISYEQYF. The CDR3 DNA reads as TGTGCCAGCAGTCGCTTACCAGCGGGAGCGATCTCCTACGAGCAGTACTTC. The full variable domain, its missing parts supplied by reference TRBV2 and TRBJ2-7, is EPEVTQTPSHQVTQMGQEVILRCVPISNHLYFYWYRQILGQKVEFLVSFYNNEISEKSEIFDDQFSVERPDGSNFTLKIRSTKLEDSAMYFCASSRLPAGAISYEQYFGPGTRLTVT.

This chain connects TRBV5-1 to TRBJ1-2; TRBD1 matches at 7 bases. The CDR3 spans 16 residues. V was clipped by 0 bases and J by 4 bases; unmatched bases: 9. CDR1 is SGHRS, CDR2 YFSETQ, per germline. CDR3 sequence: CASSLEPTGISYGYTF. The CDR3 coding sequence is TGCGCCAGCAGCTTGGAACCGACAGGGATCTCCTATGGCTACACCTTC.

This clonotype was seen just once. The gene calls are TRBV6-1 and TRBJ1-2, with 12 positions matching TRBD1. The CDR3 has 15 residues. CDR1 and CDR2 (germline): MNHNS, SASEGT. V lost 6 bases to trimming and J lost 4 bases; unmatched junction nucleotides: 6. The CDR3 DNA reads TGTGCCAGCAGGGGGACAGGGGGCGCCCTCTATGGCTACACCTTC. It specifies CASRGTGGALYGYTF.

The chain uses TRBV28 and TRBJ1-1; possible D gene TRBD1, 5 bases. The CDR3 contains 15 residues. Germline assignment: CDR1 MDHEN and CDR2 SYDVKM. The V end was cut by 5 bases, the J end by 5 bases, with 18 bases between. CDR3 protein: CASSKGTAGGTEAFF. The DNA of the CDR3 is TGTGCCAGCAGTAAAGGGACGGCAGGAGGGACTGAAGCTTTCTTT.

This clonotype was counted at least ten times. J is TRBJ1-1 and V is TRBV10-3, with D possibly matching TRBD1 (6 bases). Germline lookup yields CDR1 ENHRY and CDR2 SYGVKD. This CDR3 has 15 amino acids. Trimming stripped 6 bases from V and 3 bases from J, with 17 bases between. The DNA for the CDR3 is TGTGCCATCAGGAGAACAGGGAGCGGGGACACTGAAGCTTTCTTT. Protein: CAIRRTGSGDTEAFF.

Many counts were recorded for this clonotype. This rearrangement joins TRBV27 to TRBJ2-1, with 8 bases identical to TRBD2. Looked up from germline, CDR1 is MNHEY and CDR2 is SMNVEV (reference sequence). The CDR3 has 14 residues. Losses at the gene ends were 5 bases for V and 5 bases for J; bases not matched to a gene: 5. CDR3 sequence reads: CASSTGGVHNEQFF. DNA of the CDR3: TGTGCCAGCAGTACCGGGGGGGTTCACAATGAGCAGTTCTTC.

The genes are TRBV18 and TRBJ2-5, with D tentatively TRBD1 (6 bases). Germline V lookup: CDR1 KGHSH, CDR2 LQKENI. V was trimmed by 2 bases and J by 3 bases, leaving 7 bases between them. This CDR3 is built from 13 residues. Here the CDR3 reads CASSPGTKETQYF. CDR3 in DNA: TGTGCCAGCTCACCAGGGACAAAAGAGACCCAGTACTTC.

This sequence joins TRBV4-2 and TRBJ2-2; TRBD2 might be the D (6 bases). V shed 6 bases and J shed 2 bases, with 25 bases lying between them. CDR1 is LGHNA and CDR2 is YNFKEQ in the germline V gene. The CDR3 is 19 amino acids. The CDR3 DNA reads TGTGCCAGCAGATCCGAGGACTATTCAATAGAGCTAAACACCGGGGAGCTGTTTTTT. It translates to CASRSEDYSIELNTGELFF.

The table lists this clonotype with a few counts. This chain links TRBV30 with TRBJ1-1, with D uncertain. CDR1 and CDR2 from the germline V gene are GTSNPN and SVGIG (reference sequence). CDR3 size: 11 residues. Between the trimmed V and J ends, which lost 4 bases and 7 bases, there was a span of 10 bases. The DNA for the CDR3 is TGTGCCTGGAACCGTGGGAATGAAGCTTTCTTT. This translates into CAWNRGNEAFF.

This clonotype was picked up one time. The chain employs TRBV30 and TRBJ2-1; a weak D match, TRBD2 (7 bases). The CDR3 is 16 residues long. V shed 2 bases and J shed 2 bases, with 16 bases lying between them. Germline-derived CDR1 and CDR2 are GTSNPN and SVGIG (reference sequence). The CDR3 region has the DNA TGTGCCTGGAGTCTCTTAGGGGGGGGCCCCTACAATGAGCAGTTCTTC. This encodes CAWSLLGGGPYNEQFF.

This clonotype was found many times. For the CDR3, the DNA is TGTGCCTGTGACAGGGGGGGGTCTCAGCCCCAGCATTTT. It codes for CACDRGGSQPQHF. The J gene is TRBJ1-5, the V gene TRBV30; TRBD1 matches at 9 bases. With 6 bases clipped from V and 6 bases from J, the junction kept 6 bases outside the gene matches. The CDR3 totals 13 residues. Germline V gene sequence: CDR1 GTSNPN, CDR2 SVGIG (reference sequence).

This clonotype was picked up many times. The rearrangement joins TRBV28 to TRBJ2-1; no clear D gene. The CDR3 runs to 11 residues. V was cut by 6 bases and J by 8 bases, with 8 bases left in between. CDR1 is MDHEN, CDR2 SYDVKM, per germline. Written as DNA, the CDR3 is TGTGCCAGCAGCTTTTACCATGAGCAGTTCTTC. It encodes CASSFYHEQFF.

This clonotype was seen ten or more times. The chain links TRBV6-1 to TRBJ1-1; D perhaps matches TRBD1 (5 bases). The CDR3 length is 13 residues. In germline, CDR1 is MNHNS, CDR2 SASEGT. The V end was cut by 5 bases, the J end by 2 bases, with 9 bases between. The CDR3 reads CASSQGHNTEAFF. CDR3 nucleotide sequence: TGTGCCAGCAGTCAAGGACATAACACTGAAGCTTTCTTT.